The 12 T cell receptor beta chains in this list originate from one sample, sequenced in a study of blood T cell repertoires in COVID-19. Assay used: immunoSEQ multiplex PCR; TCRdb lists only in-frame clones, some missing. Altogether some 80,000 clones are present, roughly 85% being singletons, with the ten largest covering around a tenth. The sequencing input was peripheral blood. The receptors stem from a man aged 45-60 years with COVID-19, enrolled during active disease.

About this clone: Compared with germline, one end of the junction differs, possibly owing to a read error. The V gene is TRBV7-7, the J gene TRBJ2-5; D gene unclear. Germline CDR1 SSHAT, CDR2 FNYEAQ (reference sequence). The CDR3 length is 15 residues. CDR3 DNA sequence: TGTGCTAGCAGCCTCTCGTCAGGTCACCAAGAGACCCAGTACTTC. Protein sequence: CASSLSSGHQETQYF.

This chain links TRBV27 with TRBJ2-7; TRBD1 matches 7 bases. Unmatched junction bases numbered 4, after V lost 6 bases and J lost 2 bases. Per germline, CDR1 MNHEY and CDR2 SMNVEV (reference sequence). This CDR3 has 13 residues. The CDR3 region has the DNA TGTGCCAGCAGACAGCAGGGGGCCTACGAGCAGTACTTC. This encodes CASRQQGAYEQYF.

This sequence joins TRBV7-2 and TRBJ1-3; no firm D call. The CDR3 is 15 residues long. V was trimmed by 3 bases and J by 3 bases, leaving 12 bases between them. CDR1 and CDR2 (germline): SGHTA, FQGNSA. The CDR3 DNA sequence: TGTGCCAGCAGCTTCTCCAGGTTGGATGGAAACACCATATATTTT. It specifies CASSFSRLDGNTIYF.

The chain uses TRBV19 and TRBJ2-2; tentatively, D is TRBD2 (6 bases). Germline V gives CDR1 LNHDA, CDR2 SQIVND (reference sequence). CDR3 length equals 15 residues. V lost 4 bases, J lost 6 bases, and 15 bases lay in between. The CDR3 region is CASSRGEVLPGELFF. CDR3 coding DNA: TGTGCCAGTAGTAGGGGGGAGGTTTTGCCCGGGGAGCTGTTTTTT.

J is TRBJ2-1 and V is TRBV28; 9 positions match TRBD1. The germline V gene encodes CDR1 MDHEN and CDR2 SYDVKM. The junction had 6 bases not matched to a gene; V was cut back by 6 bases and J by 0 bases. The CDR3 is 16 amino acids. For the CDR3, the DNA is TGTGCCAGCAGCCCCATGACAGGGGGCTCCTACAATGAGCAGTTCTTC. Translated: CASSPMTGGSYNEQFF.

This chain links TRBV9 with TRBJ2-1, with 7 bases aligning to TRBD1. The CDR3 is 15 amino acids. Unmatched junction bases numbered 9, after V lost 4 bases and J lost 5 bases. Germline CDR1 SGDLS, CDR2 YYNGEE. DNA of the CDR3: TGTGCCAGCAGCTTCGGACAGGTGGGGAACAATGAGCAGTTCTTC. Translated, it gives CASSFGQVGNNEQFF. Looking up the rest from reference TRBV9 and TRBJ2-1 gives the full variable domain: DSGVTQTPKHLITATGQRVTLRCSPRSGDLSVYWYQQSLDQGLQFLIQYYNGEERAKGNILERFSAQQFPDLHSELNLSSLELGDSALYFCASSFGQVGNNEQFFGPGTRLTVL.

The CDR3 nucleotides read TGTGCCAGCAGTTTTAACAGAGATTCACCCCTCCACTTT. It encodes CASSFNRDSPLHF. V usage is TRBV28 and J usage is TRBJ1-6; D not resolved. The CDR3 runs to 13 residues. Trimming shortened V by 3 bases and J by 8 bases, and 8 bases separated the two germline ends. Germline CDR1 is MDHEN and CDR2 is SYDVKM.

The DNA for the CDR3 is TGTGCCAGTAGTATAGATGGGACTAGCGGAAAAAGCTCCTACAATGAGCAGTTCTTC. Protein: CASSIDGTSGKSSYNEQFF. This chain connects TRBV19 to TRBJ2-1, with 11 nucleotides matching TRBD2. V lost 0 bases to trimming and J lost 0 bases; unmatched junction nucleotides: 7. CDR3 length: 19 residues. The V gene's germline CDR1 is LNHDA and CDR2 SQIVND (reference sequence). The full variable domain, with the rest looked up from reference TRBV19 and TRBJ2-1, is DGGITQSPKYLFRKEGQNVTLSCEQNLNHDAMYWYRQDPGQGLRLIYYSQIVNDFQKGDIAEGYSVSREKKESFPLTVTSAQKNPTAFYLCASSIDGTSGKSSYNEQFFGPGTRLTVL.

This clone turned up a few times. V is TRBV2 and J is TRBJ2-1; tentatively, D is TRBD2 (5 bases). CDR1 is SNHLY, CDR2 FYNNEI, per germline. Trimming pared 8 bases from V and 10 bases from J, leaving 9 bases between. The CDR3 has 10 amino acids. The CDR3 region has the DNA TGTGCCAGCGGCACGGGAGAGCAGTTCTTC. Encoded protein: CASGTGEQFF.

The chain recombines TRBV3-1 (or the pseudogene TRBV3-2) with TRBJ1-1; D is ambiguous. V was clipped by 2 bases and J by 0 bases, with 10 bases between them. The CDR3 totals 15 residues. Germline CDR1 reads LGHDT; CDR2 reads YNNKEL (reference sequence). The CDR3 reads CASSQLARMNTEAFF. CDR3 bases: TGTGCCAGCAGCCAATTGGCGAGGATGAACACTGAAGCTTTCTTT.

The genes are TRBV12-3 or TRBV12-4 and TRBJ2-3; D not resolved. Trimming pared 2 bases from V and 5 bases from J, leaving 2 bases between. The CDR3 contains 11 residues. DNA of the CDR3: TGTGCCAGCAGTTTACTAGATACGCAGTATTTT. This gives the protein CASSLLDTQYF.

V is TRBV7-9 and J is TRBJ1-3; the D gene is possibly TRBD1 (5 bases). This CDR3 has 15 amino acids. The V and J ends lost 5 bases and 3 bases respectively, with 14 bases between them. Germline-derived CDR1 and CDR2 are SEHNR and FQNEAQ (reference sequence). CDR3 region: CASSLSGGFGNTIYF. The CDR3 nucleotides are TGTGCCAGCAGCCTAAGCGGGGGGTTTGGAAACACCATATATTTT.